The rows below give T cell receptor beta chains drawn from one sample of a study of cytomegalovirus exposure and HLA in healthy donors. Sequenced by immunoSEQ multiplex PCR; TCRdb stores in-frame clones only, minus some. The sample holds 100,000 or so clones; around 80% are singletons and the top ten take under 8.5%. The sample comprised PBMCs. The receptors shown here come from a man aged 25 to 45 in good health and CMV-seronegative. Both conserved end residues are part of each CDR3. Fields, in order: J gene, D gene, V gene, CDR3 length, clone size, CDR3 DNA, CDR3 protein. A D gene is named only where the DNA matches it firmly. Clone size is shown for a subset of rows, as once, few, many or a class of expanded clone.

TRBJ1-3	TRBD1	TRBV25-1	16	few	TGTGCCAGCAGTCCGACGGTCGGGGTAGGGACAGGAACCATATATTTT	CASSPTVGVGTGTIYF
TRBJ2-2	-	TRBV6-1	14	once	TGTGCCAGCAGTGAAGCAGGGGGTACCGGGGAGCTGTTTTTT	CASSEAGGTGELFF
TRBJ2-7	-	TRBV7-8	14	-	TGTGCCAGCAGCTCCCTCGGGATCTCTTACGAGCAGTACTTC	CASSSLGISYEQYF
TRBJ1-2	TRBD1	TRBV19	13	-	TGTGCCAGTATGAGGGGACAGGGCAATGGCTACACCTTC	CASMRGQGNGYTF
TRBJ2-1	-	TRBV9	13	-	TGTGCCAGCAGCGTAGAACAGACAGGCGATCAGTTCTTC	CASSVEQTGDQFF
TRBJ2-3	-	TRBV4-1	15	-	TGCGCCAGCAGCCAACCAAGGACTGCCAAGAACCCGCAGTATTTT	CASSQPRTAKNPQYF
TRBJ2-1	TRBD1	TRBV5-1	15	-	TGCGCCAGCAGCTTCGGGACAGGAACATACAATGAGCAGTTCTTC	CASSFGTGTYNEQFF
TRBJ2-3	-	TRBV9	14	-	TGTGCCAGCAGCGTAGACATGGGCACAGATACGCAGTATTTT	CASSVDMGTDTQYF
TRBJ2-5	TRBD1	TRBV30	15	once	TGTGCCTGGTTGAACCAAAGGACAGGGAAAGAGACCCAGTACTTC	CAWLNQRTGKETQYF
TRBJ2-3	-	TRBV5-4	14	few	TGTGCCAGCAGCTTGGGGCTAGCGCCAGATACGCAGTATTTT	CASSLGLAPDTQYF
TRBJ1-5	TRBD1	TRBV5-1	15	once	TGCGCCAGCAGCTTCGACAGGGTCGGCAATCAGCCCCAGCATTTT	CASSFDRVGNQPQHF
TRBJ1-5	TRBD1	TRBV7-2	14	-	TGTGCCAGCAGCTTAAGGACAGGGGATCAGCCCCAGCATTTT	CASSLRTGDQPQHF
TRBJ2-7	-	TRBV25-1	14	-	TGTGCCAGCGCCCCCTGGGGCAGCGACCACGAGCAGTACTTC	CASAPWGSDHEQYF
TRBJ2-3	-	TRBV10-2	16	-	TGCGCCAGCAGCCGCATAGGGACTGGCGACACAGATACGCAGTATTTT	CASSRIGTGDTDTQYF
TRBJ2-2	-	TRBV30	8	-	TGTTCCGCCGGGGAGCTGTTTTTT	CSAGELFF
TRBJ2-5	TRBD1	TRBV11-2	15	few	TGTGCCAGCAGCCCCGGACAGGGAATTATGGAGACCCAGTACTTC	CASSPGQGIMETQYF
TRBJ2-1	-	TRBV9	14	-	TGTGCCAGCAGCGTAACGGGGCTGGGGGGTGAGCAGTTCTTC	CASSVTGLGGEQFF
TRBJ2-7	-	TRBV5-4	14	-	TGTGCCAGCAGCTCACAGGTTCCCCCCTACGAGCAGTACTTC	CASSSQVPPYEQYF
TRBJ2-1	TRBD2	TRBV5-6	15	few	TGTGCCAGCAGCCTGCTAGCGGGGAGGAACAATGAGCAGTTCTTC	CASSLLAGRNNEQFF
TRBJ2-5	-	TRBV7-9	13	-	TGTGCCGGCAGCTTAGTGGGGGCGGAGACCCAGTACTTC	CAGSLVGAETQYF
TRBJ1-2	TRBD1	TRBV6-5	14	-	TGTGCCAGCAGTCGGGGACAGTGGGGCTATGGCTACACCTTC	CASSRGQWGYGYTF
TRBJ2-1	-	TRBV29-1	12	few	TGCAGCGTTTTTTCAGGGCCCAATGAGCAGTTCTTC	CSVFSGPNEQFF
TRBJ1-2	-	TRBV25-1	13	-	TGTGCCAGCAGTGCTACAGCTAACTATGGCTACACCTTC	CASSATANYGYTF
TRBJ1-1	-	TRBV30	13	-	TGTGCCTGGAAGCAGGAGAGGGATACTGAAGCTTTCTTT	CAWKQERDTEAFF
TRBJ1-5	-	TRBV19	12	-	TGTGCCAGTAGTACAGGGGTGGCGCCCCAGCATTTT	CASSTGVAPQHF
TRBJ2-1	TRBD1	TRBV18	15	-	TGTGCCAGCTCACGAAGAGGGGACAGGGTGAATGAGCAGTTCTTC	CASSRRGDRVNEQFF
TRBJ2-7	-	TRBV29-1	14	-	TGCAGCGTTGTCCGCGGGGATGGCTCCTACGAGCAGTACTTC	CSVVRGDGSYEQYF
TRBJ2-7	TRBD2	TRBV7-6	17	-	TGTGCCAGCAGCTTAGCTAGCGGGAAAATGAGCTCCTACGAGCAGTACTTC	CASSLASGKMSSYEQYF